This T cell receptor beta chain derives from a study of cytomegalovirus exposure and HLA in healthy donors. Study findings and constraints: Most TCR sequences proved rare, with some public TCRs found in many donors. The study labeled 150 to 200 TCR beta chains cytomegalovirus-associated. A few chains tied to CMV proved CMV antigen-specific in vitro.

Data came from immunoSEQ multiplex PCR; TCRdb stores just in-frame clones and leaves some out. There are over 65,000 clones in the sample; about 95% occur only once, and 1.5% to 2% lies in the top ten. The CDR3 is 16 residues long. The V and J ends lost 5 bases and 1 base, in that order; junction bases with no gene match: 4. CDR1 SGHVS and CDR2 FQNEAQ come from the germline V gene. Regarding this clone: The antigen is not known.

Sequenced material: PBMCs. The clonotype originates from a woman aged 18-29 years in good health and CMV-seropositive. The genes are TRBV7-8 and TRBJ2-5, with 13 nucleotides matching TRBD2. This chain's CDR3 is CASSHRLAGGQETQYF. CDR3 sequence (DNA): TGTGCCAGCAGCCACCGACTAGCGGGGGGCCAAGAGACCCAGTACTTC.